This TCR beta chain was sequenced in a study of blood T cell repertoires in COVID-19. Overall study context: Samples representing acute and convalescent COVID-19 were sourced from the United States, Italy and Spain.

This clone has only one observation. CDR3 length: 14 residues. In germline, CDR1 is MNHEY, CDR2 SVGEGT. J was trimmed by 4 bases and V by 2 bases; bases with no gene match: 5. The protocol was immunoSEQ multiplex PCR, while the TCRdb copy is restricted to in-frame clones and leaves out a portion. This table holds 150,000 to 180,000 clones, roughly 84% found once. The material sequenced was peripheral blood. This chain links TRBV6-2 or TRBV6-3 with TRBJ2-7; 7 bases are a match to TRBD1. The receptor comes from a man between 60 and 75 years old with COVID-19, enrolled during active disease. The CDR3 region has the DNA TGTGCCAGCAGTTACGAGGGGGCGCGGTACGAGCAGTACTTC. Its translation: CASSYEGARYEQYF.